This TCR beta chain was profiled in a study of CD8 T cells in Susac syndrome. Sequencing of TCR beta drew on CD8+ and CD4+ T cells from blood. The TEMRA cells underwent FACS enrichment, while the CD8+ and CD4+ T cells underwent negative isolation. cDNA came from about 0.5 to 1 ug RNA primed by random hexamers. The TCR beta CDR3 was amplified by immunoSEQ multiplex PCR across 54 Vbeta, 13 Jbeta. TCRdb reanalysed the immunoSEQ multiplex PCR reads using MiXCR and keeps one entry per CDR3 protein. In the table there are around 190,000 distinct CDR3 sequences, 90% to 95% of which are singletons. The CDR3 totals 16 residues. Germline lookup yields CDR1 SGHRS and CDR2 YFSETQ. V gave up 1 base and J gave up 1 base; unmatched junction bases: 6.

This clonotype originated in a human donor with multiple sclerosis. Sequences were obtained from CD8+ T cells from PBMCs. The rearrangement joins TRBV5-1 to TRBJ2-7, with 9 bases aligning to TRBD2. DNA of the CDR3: TGCGCCAGCAGCTTGACCCTTAGCGGGAGTTCCTACGAGCAGTACTTC. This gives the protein CASSLTLSGSSYEQYF.